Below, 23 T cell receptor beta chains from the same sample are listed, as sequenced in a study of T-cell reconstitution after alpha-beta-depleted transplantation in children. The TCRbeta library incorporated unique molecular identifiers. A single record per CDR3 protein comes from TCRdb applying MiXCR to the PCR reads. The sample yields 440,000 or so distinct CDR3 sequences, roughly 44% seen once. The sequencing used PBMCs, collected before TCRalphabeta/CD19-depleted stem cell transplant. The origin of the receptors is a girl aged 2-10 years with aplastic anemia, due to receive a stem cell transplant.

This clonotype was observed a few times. CDR3 protein: CASRPDRAGNEKLFF. CDR3 sequence (DNA): TGCGCCAGCAGACCGGACAGGGCCGGGAATGAAAAACTGTTTTTT. The V call is TRBV5-1, the J call TRBJ1-4, with TRBD1 matching over 8 bases. V lost 5 bases, J lost 5 bases, and 8 bases stayed unmatched. The CDR3 extends over 15 amino acids. Germline V lookup: CDR1 SGHRS, CDR2 YFSETQ.

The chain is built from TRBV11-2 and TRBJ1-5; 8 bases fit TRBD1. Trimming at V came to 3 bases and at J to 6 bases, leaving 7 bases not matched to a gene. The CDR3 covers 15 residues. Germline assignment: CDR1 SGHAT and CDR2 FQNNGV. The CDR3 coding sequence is TGTGCCAGCAGCTTGACAGGGGAGGGTCGTCAGCCCCAGCATTTT. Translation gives CASSLTGEGRQPQHF.

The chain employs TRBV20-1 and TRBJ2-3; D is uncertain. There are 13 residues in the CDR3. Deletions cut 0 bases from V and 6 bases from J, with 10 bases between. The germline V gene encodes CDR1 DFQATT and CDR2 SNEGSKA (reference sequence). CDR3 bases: TGCAGTGCTAGAGACCCCATTCCCGATACGCAGTATTTT. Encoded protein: CSARDPIPDTQYF.

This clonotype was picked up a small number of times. CDR3 in amino acids: CASRGTSGNNEQFF. CDR3 nucleotide sequence: TGTGCCAGCAGAGGGACTAGCGGTAACAATGAGCAGTTCTTC. The chain joins TRBV2 to TRBJ2-1; 11 bases align to TRBD2. This CDR3 is 14 amino acids long. The V and J ends lost 6 bases and 5 bases, in that order; junction bases with no gene match: 3. Germline V gene sequence: CDR1 SNHLY, CDR2 FYNNEI.

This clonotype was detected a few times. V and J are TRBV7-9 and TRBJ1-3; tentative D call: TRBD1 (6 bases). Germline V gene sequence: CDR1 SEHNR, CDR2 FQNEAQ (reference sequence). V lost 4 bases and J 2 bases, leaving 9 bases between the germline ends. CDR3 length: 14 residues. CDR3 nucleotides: TGTGCCAGCAGCTCCGGGACAACTGGAAACACCATATATTTT. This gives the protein CASSSGTTGNTIYF.

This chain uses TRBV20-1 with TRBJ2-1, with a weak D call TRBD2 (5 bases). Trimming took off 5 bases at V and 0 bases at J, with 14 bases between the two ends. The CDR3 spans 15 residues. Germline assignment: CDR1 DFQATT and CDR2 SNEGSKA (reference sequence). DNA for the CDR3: TGCAGTGCTCCCTCGCGGGTCCACTCCTACAATGAGCAGTTCTTC. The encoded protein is CSAPSRVHSYNEQFF.

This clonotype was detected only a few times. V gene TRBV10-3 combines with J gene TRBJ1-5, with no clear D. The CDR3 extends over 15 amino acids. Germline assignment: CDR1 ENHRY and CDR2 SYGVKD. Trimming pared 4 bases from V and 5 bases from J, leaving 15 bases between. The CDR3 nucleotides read TGTGCCATCAGTGGGCCGGGGTTCATTGATCAGCCCCAGCATTTT. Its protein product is CAISGPGFIDQPQHF.

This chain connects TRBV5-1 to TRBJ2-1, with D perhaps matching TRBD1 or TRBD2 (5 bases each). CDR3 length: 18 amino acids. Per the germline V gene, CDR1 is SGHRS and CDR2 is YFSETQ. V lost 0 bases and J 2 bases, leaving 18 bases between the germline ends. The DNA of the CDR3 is TGCGCCAGCAGCTTGGACACGGGGCAGTCTTCCCCCTACAATGAGCAGTTCTTC. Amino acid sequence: CASSLDTGQSSPYNEQFF.

In DNA, the CDR3 is TGTGCCAGCAGCGAGGGACTAGCTCGGAACGAGCAGTACTTC. It specifies CASSEGLARNEQYF. The chain uses TRBV7-9 and TRBJ2-7, with TRBD2 matching 9 bases. The J segment lost 5 bases and the V segment lost 5 bases, leaving 7 bases of the junction unmatched. The germline gives CDR1 SEHNR, CDR2 FQNEAQ (reference sequence). This CDR3 has 14 residues.

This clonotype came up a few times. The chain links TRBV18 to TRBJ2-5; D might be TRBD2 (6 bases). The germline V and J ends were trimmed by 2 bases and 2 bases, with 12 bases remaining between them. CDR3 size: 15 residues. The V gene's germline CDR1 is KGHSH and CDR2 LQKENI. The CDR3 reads CASSPSLADQETQYF. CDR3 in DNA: TGTGCCAGCTCACCATCATTAGCGGATCAAGAGACCCAGTACTTC.

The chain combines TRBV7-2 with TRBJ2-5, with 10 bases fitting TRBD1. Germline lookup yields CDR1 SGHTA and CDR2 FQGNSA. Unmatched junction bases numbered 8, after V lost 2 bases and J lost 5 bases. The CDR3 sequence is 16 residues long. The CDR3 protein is CASSLRRQGAGETQYF. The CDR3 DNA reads TGTGCCAGCAGCTTAAGGCGACAGGGGGCGGGGGAGACCCAGTACTTC.

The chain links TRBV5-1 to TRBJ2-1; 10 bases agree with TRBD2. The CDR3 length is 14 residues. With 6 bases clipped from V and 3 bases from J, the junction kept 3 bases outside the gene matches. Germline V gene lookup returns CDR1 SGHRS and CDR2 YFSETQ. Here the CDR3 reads CASKRTSGYNEQFF. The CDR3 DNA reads TGCGCCAGCAAGAGGACTAGCGGCTACAATGAGCAGTTCTTC.

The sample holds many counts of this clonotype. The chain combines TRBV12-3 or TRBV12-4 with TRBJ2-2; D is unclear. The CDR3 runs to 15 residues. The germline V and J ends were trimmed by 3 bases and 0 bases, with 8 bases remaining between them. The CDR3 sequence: CASSFSAANTGELFF. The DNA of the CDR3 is TGTGCCAGCAGTTTTTCAGCTGCGAACACCGGGGAGCTGTTTTTT.

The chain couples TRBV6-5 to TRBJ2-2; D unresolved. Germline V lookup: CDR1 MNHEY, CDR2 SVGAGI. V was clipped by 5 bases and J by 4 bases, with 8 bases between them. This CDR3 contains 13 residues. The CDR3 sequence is CASSNGPTGELFF. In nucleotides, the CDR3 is TGTGCCAGCAGTAACGGGCCCACCGGGGAGCTGTTTTTT.

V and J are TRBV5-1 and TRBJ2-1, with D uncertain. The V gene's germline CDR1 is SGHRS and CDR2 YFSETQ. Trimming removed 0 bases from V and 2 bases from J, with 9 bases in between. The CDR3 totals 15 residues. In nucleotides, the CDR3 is TGCGCCAGCAGCTTGGAAGCCTATCCCTACAATGAGCAGTTCTTC. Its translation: CASSLEAYPYNEQFF.

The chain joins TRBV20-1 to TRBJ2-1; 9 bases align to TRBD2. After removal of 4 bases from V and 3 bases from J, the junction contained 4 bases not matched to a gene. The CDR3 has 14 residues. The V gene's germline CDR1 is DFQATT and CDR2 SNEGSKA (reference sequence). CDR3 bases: TGCAGTGCTAATATAGCGGGAGACTACAATGAGCAGTTCTTC. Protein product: CSANIAGDYNEQFF.

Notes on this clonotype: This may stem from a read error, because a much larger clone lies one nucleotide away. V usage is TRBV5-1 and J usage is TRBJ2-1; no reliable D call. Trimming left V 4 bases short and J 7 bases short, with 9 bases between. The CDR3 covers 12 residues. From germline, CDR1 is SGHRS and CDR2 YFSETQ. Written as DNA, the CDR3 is TGCGCCAGCAGCGAAGGGCGGAATGAGCAGTTCTTC. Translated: CASSEGRNEQFF.

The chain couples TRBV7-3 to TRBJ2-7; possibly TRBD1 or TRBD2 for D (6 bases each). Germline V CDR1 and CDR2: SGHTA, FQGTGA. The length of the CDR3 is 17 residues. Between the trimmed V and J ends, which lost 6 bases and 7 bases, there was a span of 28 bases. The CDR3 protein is CASSWRARGILTREQYF. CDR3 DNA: TGTGCCAGCAGTTGGAGGGCCAGGGGAATACTTACTCGGGAGCAGTACTTC.

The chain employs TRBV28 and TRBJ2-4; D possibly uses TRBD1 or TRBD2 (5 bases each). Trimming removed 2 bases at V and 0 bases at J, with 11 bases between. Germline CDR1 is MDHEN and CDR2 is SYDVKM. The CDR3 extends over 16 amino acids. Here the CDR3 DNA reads TGTGCCAGCAGTTTAGGGGGAGTTCTAGCCAAAAACATTCAGTACTTC. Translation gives CASSLGGVLAKNIQYF.

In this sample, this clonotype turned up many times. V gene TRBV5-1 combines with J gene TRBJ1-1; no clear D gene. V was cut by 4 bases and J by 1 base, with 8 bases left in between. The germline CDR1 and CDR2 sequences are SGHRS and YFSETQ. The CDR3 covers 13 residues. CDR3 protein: CASSRGSNTEAFF. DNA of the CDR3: TGCGCCAGCAGCCGGGGATCGAACACTGAAGCTTTCTTT.

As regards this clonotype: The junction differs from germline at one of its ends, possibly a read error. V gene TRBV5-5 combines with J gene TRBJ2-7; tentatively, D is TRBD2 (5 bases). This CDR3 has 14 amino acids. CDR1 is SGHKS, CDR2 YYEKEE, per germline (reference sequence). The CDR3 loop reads CAISPEVLSYEQYF. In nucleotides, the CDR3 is TGTGCCATCAGCCCGGAGGTCCTTTCCTACGAGCAGTACTTC.

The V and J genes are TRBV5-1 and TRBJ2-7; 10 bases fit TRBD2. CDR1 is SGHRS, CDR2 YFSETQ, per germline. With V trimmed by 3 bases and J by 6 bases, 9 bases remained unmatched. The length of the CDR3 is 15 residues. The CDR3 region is CASSSTTSGWSEQYF. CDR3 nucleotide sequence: TGCGCCAGCAGCTCCACGACTAGCGGGTGGAGCGAGCAGTACTTC.

The CDR3 sequence is CASSLGASGGRETQYF. CDR3 nucleotide sequence: TGTGCCAGCAGCTTGGGGGCTAGCGGGGGGCGAGAGACCCAGTACTTC. This chain connects TRBV7-2 to TRBJ2-5; 11 positions agree with TRBD2. The V and J ends lost 3 bases and 4 bases, in that order; junction bases with no gene match: 7. The length of the CDR3 is 16 residues. CDR1 and CDR2 from the germline V gene are SGHTA and FQGNSA.